Here is one T cell receptor (beta chain) with its context. Its matching antigen is unknown. Generated by immunoSEQ multiplex PCR, the TCRdb table keeps only in-frame clones and is missing some. In the table there are about 160,000 clones, 88% of which are singletons. The data are from a study of T cell responses to AZD1222 COVID-19 vaccine. Overall study findings and caveats: Clonal diversity was possibly underestimated, and the donors were mostly white British, with more females.

CDR1 is MNHEY, CDR2 SMNVEV, per germline (reference sequence). V dropped 5 bases and J dropped 7; count of bases not matched to a gene: 6. The CDR3 totals 14 residues. This chain uses TRBV27 with TRBJ2-1, with 9 bases matching TRBD1. This clonotype originated in an adult who received the AZD1222 COVID-19 vaccine. This material consisted of peripheral blood, taken 28 days after the second AZD1222 dose. The CDR3, as DNA: TGTGCCAGCAGTCCGCTCGGACAGGGGAATGAGCAGTTCTTC. Its translation is CASSPLGQGNEQFF.